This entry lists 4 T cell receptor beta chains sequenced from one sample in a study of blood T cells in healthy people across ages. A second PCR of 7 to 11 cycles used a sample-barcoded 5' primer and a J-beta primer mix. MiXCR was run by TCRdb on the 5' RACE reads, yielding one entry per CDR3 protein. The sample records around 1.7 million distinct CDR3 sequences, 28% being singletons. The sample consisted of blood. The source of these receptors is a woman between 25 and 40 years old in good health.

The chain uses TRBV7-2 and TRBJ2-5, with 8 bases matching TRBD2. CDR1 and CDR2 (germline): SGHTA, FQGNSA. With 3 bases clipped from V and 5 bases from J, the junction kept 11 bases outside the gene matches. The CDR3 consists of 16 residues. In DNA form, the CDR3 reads TGTGCCAGCAGCTTCAGCTTTGGGGCGGGGGGCGAGACCCAGTACTTC. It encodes CASSFSFGAGGETQYF.

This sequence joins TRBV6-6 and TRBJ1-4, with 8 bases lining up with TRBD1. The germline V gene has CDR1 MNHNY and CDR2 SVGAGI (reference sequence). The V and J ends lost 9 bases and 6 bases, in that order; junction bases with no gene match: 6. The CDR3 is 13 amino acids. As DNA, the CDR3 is TGTGCCAGTTCGGACAGGGCTCATGAAAAACTGTTTTTT. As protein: CASSDRAHEKLFF.

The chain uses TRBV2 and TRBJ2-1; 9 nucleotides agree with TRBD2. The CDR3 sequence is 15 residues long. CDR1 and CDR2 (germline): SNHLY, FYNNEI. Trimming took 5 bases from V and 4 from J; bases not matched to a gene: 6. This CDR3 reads CASSWELAGYNEQFF. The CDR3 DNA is TGTGCCAGCAGTTGGGAACTAGCGGGTTACAATGAGCAGTTCTTC.

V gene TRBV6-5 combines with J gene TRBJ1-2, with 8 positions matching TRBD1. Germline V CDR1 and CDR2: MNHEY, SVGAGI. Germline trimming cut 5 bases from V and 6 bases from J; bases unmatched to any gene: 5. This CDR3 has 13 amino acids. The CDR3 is CASSRDRRDGYTF. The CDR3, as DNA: TGTGCCAGCAGTCGGGACAGGCGTGATGGCTACACCTTC.